This T cell receptor (beta chain) was profiled in a study of blood T cells in healthy people across ages. Isolated per sample were at least 7 million PBMCs. The CDR3 contains 16 residues. Next came a second PCR, run for about 7 to 12 cycles, which used a sample-barcoded 5' primer along with a J-beta primer mix. Each cDNA molecule was tagged by a template-switch adaptor that had 12 random nucleotides. TCRdb ran MiXCR on the 5' RACE reads and lists one entry per CDR3 protein. This table holds 800,000 to 1,300,000 distinct CDR3 sequences, roughly 24% found once. This sample was shared with a second study, whose subject was T cells of mothers and their children. That study reports: Related mother-child pairs showed slightly, non-significantly higher overlap than unrelated pairs.

The receptor's source is a girl aged 2 to 9 in good health. The sample consisted of blood. This chain joins TRBV12-3 or TRBV12-4 and TRBJ2-5; 8 bases are a match to TRBD2. Matching the DNA end better, TRBJ2-1 makes the J call doubtful. The CDR3 DNA is TGTGCCAGCAGTATACTTCTTGGCGGGAGGAGGAATGAGCAGTTCTTC. This codes for CASSILLGGRRNEQFF.